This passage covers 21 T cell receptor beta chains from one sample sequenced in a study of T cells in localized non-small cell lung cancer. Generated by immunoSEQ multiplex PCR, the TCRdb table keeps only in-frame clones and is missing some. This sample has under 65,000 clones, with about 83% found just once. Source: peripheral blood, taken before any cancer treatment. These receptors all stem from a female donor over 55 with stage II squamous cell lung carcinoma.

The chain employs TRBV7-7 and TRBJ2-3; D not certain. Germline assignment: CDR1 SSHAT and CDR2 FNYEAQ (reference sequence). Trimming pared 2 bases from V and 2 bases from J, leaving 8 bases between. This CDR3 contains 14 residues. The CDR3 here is CASSLSSTTDTQYF. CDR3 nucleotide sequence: TGTGCCAGCAGCTTATCCAGTACCACAGATACGCAGTATTTT.

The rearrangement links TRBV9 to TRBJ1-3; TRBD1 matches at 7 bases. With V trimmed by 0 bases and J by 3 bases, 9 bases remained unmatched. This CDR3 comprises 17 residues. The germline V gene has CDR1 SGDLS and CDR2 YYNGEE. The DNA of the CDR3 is TGTGCCAGCAGCGTAGCCGACAGGGCTATCGGTGGAAACACCATATATTTT. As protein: CASSVADRAIGGNTIYF.

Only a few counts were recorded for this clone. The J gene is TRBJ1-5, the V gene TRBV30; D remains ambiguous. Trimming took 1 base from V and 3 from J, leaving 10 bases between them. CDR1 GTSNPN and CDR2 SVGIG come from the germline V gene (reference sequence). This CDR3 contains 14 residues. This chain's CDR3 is CAWSEVTSNQPQHF. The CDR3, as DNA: TGTGCCTGGAGTGAGGTCACGTCCAATCAGCCCCAGCATTTT.

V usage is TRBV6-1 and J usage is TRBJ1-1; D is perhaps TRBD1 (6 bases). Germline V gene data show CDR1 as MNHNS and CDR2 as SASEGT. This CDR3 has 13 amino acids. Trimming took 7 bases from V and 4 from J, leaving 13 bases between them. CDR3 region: CASIAGGGTEAFF. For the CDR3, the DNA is TGTGCCAGCATCGCCGGGGGCGGCACTGAAGCTTTCTTT.

The CDR3 region is CASRTNTGELFF. The DNA of the CDR3 is TGTGCCAGCAGGACGAACACCGGGGAGCTGTTTTTT. V and J are TRBV7-6 and TRBJ2-2; D remains unclear. The V end lost 6 bases, the J end lost 0 bases, and 2 bases lay between the germline ends. The CDR3 runs 12 residues. Germline V gene data show CDR1 as SGHVS and CDR2 as FNYEAQ.

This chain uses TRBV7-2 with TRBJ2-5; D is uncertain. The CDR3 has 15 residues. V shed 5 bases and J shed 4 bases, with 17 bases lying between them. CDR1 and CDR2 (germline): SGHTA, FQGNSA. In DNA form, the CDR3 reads TGTGCCAGCAGCCCAGACGGCCGGTCCGGAGAGACCCAGTACTTC. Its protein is CASSPDGRSGETQYF. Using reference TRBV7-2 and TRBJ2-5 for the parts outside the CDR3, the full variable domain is GAGVSQSPSNKVTEKGKDVELRCDPISGHTALYWYRQSLGQGLEFLIYFQGNSAPDKSGLPSDRFSAERTGGSVSTLTIQRTQQEDSAVYLCASSPDGRSGETQYFGPGTRLLVL.

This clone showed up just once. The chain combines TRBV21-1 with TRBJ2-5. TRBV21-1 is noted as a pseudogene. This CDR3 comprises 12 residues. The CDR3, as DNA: TGTGCCAGCAGCAAGTACCAAGAGACCCAGTACTTC. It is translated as CASSKYQETQYF.

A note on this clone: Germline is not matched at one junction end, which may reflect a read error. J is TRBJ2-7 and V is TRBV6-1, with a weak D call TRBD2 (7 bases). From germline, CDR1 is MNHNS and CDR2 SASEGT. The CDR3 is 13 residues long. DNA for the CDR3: TGTGCCAGCATCGAAGGGGGGGTCCGGGCAGCGCACTTC. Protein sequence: CASIEGGVRAAHF.

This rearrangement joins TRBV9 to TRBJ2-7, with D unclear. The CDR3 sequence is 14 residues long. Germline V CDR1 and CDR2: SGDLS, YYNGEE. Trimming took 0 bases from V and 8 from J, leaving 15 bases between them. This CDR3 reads CASSVDPDLGKQYF. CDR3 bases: TGTGCCAGCAGCGTAGACCCTGACCTCGGCAAGCAGTACTTC. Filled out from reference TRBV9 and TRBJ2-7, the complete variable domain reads DSGVTQTPKHLITATGQRVTLRCSPRSGDLSVYWYQQSLDQGLQFLIQYYNGEERAKGNILERFSAQQFPDLHSELNLSSLELGDSALYFCASSVDPDLGKQYFGPGTRLTVT.

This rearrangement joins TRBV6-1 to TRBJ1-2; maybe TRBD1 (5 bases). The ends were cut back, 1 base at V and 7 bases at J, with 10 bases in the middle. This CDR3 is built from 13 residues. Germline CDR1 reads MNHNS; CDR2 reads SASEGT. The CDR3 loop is CASSEGGVFGYTF. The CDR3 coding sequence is TGTGCCAGCAGTGAAGGGGGGGTTTTTGGCTACACCTTC.

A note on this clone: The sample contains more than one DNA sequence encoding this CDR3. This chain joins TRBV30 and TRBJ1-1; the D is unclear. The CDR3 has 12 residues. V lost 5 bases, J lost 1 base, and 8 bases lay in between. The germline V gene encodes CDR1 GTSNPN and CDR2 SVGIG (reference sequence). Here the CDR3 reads CAWSRQNTEAFF. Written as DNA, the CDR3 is TGTGCCTGGTCCCGGCAGAACACTGAAGCTTTCTTT.

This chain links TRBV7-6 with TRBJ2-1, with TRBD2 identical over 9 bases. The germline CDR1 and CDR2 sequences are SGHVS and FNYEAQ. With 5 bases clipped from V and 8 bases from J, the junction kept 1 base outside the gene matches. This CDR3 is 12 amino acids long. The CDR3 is CASSRGRDEQFF. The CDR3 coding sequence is TGTGCCAGCAGCCGCGGGAGGGATGAGCAGTTCTTC. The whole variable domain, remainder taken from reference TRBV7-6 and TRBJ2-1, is GAGVSQSPRYKVTKRGQDVALRCDPISGHVSLYWYRQALGQGPEFLTYFNYEAQQDKSGLPNDRFSAERPEGSISTLTIQRTEQRDSAMYRCASSRGRDEQFFGPGTRLTVL.

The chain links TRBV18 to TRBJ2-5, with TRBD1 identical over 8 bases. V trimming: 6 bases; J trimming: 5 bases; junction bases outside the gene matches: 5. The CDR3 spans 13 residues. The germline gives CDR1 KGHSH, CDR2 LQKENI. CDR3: CASSQGAGETQYF. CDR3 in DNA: TGTGCCAGCTCGCAGGGGGCCGGGGAGACCCAGTACTTC.

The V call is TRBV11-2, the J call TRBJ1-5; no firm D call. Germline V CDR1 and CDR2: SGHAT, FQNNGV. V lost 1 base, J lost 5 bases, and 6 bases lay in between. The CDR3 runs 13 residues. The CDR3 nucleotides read TGTGCCAGCAGCTTAGGTGGTCATCAGCCCCAGCATTTT. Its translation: CASSLGGHQPQHF.

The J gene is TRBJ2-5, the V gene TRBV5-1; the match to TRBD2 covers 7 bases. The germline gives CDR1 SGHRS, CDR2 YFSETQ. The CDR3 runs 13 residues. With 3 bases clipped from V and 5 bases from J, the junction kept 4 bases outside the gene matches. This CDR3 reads CASSWGGRETQYF. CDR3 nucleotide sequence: TGCGCCAGCAGCTGGGGAGGGCGGGAGACCCAGTACTTC.

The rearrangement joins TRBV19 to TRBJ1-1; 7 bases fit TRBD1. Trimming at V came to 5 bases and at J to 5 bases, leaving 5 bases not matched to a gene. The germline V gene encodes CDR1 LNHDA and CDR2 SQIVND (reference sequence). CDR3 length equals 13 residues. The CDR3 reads CASSPQGWTEAFF. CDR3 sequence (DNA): TGTGCCAGTAGTCCACAGGGGTGGACTGAAGCTTTCTTT.

The CDR3 nucleotides read TGTGCCAGTAGTAATACCGGGACTAGCATAAAGACCCAGTACTTC. It encodes CASSNTGTSIKTQYF. This chain uses TRBV19 with TRBJ2-5, with 9 bases fitting TRBD2. This CDR3 spans 15 amino acids. Unmatched junction bases numbered 9, after V lost 4 bases and J lost 6 bases. The germline CDR1 and CDR2 sequences are LNHDA and SQIVND (reference sequence).

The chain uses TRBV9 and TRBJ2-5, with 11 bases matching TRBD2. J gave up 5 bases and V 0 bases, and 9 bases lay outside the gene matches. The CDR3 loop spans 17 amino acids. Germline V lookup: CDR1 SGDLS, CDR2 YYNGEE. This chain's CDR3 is CASSVEVAGGPRETQYF. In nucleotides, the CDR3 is TGTGCCAGCAGCGTAGAGGTAGCGGGGGGGCCACGGGAGACCCAGTACTTC.

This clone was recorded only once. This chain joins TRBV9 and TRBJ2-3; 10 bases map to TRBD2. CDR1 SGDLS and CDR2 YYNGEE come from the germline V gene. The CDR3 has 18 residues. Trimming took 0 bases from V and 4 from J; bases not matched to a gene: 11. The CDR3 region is CASSVGGSSGGIADTQYF. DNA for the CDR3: TGTGCCAGCAGCGTAGGCGGGTCTAGCGGGGGTATCGCAGATACGCAGTATTTT.

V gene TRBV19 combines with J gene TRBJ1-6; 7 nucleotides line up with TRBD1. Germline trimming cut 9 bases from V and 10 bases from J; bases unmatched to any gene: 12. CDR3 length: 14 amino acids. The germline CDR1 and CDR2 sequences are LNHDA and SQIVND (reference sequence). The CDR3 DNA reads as TGTGCCAGCACGACTTACAGGGGATCCTCACCCCTCCACTTT. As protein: CASTTYRGSSPLHF.

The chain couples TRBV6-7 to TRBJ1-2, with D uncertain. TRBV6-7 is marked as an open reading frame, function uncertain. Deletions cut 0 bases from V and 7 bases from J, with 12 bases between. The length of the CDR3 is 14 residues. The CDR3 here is CASSYSRATFGYTF. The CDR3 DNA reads TGTGCCAGCAGTTACTCGAGGGCTACTTTTGGCTACACCTTC.